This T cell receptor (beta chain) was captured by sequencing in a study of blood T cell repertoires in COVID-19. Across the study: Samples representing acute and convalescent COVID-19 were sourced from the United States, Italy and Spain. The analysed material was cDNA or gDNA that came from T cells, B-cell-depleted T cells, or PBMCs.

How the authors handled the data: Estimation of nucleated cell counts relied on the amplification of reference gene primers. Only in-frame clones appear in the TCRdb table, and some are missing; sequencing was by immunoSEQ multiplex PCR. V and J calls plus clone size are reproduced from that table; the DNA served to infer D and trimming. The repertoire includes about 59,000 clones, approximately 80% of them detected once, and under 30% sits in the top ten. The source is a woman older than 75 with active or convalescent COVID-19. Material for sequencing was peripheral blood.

Here the CDR3 reads CASSQEQKQNYGYTF. CDR3 sequence (DNA): TGTGCCAGCAGCCAAGAACAGAAACAAAACTATGGCTACACCTTC. The chain has TRBV4-2 and TRBJ1-2; D remains ambiguous. The ends were cut back, 0 bases at V and 2 bases at J, with 10 bases in the middle. CDR3 length: 15 residues. Germline-derived CDR1 and CDR2 are LGHNA and YNFKEQ.